This TCR beta chain was identified during a study of blood T cell repertoires in COVID-19. Study-level information: Whether acute or convalescent, the COVID-19 samples came from the United States, Italy and Spain. Sources were T cells, B-cell-depleted T cells, or PBMCs; the material itself was cDNA or gDNA.

Germline CDR1 and CDR2: SGHRS and YFSETQ. The CDR3 runs 14 residues. V lost 2 bases and J 6 bases, leaving 12 bases between the germline ends. Source study methods: It was from reference gene primer amplification that nucleated cell counts were estimated. Here immunoSEQ multiplex PCR was the method, and the copy in TCRdb shows in-frame clones only, minus some. The DNA gave D and trimming, while V, J and clone size come from that table. The sample includes roughly 380,000 clones, about 85% seen only once; the top ten take 3.5% to 4%. The TCR sequence derives from a woman younger than 30 with acute or convalescent COVID-19. Material: peripheral blood. The chain recombines TRBV5-1 with TRBJ1-5; possible D gene TRBD1, 5 bases. This CDR3 is CASSLGGVTQPQHF. The CDR3, as DNA: TGCGCCAGCAGCTTAGGAGGGGTGACTCAGCCCCAGCATTTT.